Presented here are 23 T cell receptor beta chains from one specimen sequenced in a study of T cells in Graves' hyperthyroidism and ophthalmopathy. RNA transcripts yielded amplified TCR beta CDR3 regions. The TCR CDR3 was amplified in a first-round RT-PCR using the HTBI primer set. TCRdb re-called the multiplex PCR reads with MiXCR, one entry per CDR3 protein. The table lists 640,000 or so distinct CDR3 sequences, approximately 14% of them singletons, with around 7% in the top ten. Sequenced: blood. These receptor sequences come from a woman aged 18-35 years with Graves' ophthalmopathy.

This clonotype was observed a handful of times. The chain combines TRBV20-1 with TRBJ2-2, with unresolved D. The CDR3 is made up of 12 amino acids. Between the trimmed V and J ends, which lost 0 bases and 7 bases, there was a span of 6 bases. The germline V gene has CDR1 DFQATT and CDR2 SNEGSKA (reference sequence). The CDR3 sequence is CSARDWLGELFF. CDR3 sequence (DNA): TGCAGTGCTAGAGATTGGCTCGGGGAGCTGTTTTTT.

This clonotype came up many times. The chain uses TRBV7-2 and TRBJ2-1; TRBD2 might be the D (6 bases). The CDR3 consists of 13 residues. The V gene lost 4 bases and the J gene lost 4 bases, with 8 bases spanning the gap. Per germline, CDR1 SGHTA and CDR2 FQGNSA. CDR3 in DNA: TGTGCCAGCAGCTCCGGGACTTACAATGAGCAGTTCTTC. The encoded protein is CASSSGTYNEQFF.

This clonotype was detected a few times. V is TRBV7-9 and J is TRBJ2-1, with 10 bases fitting TRBD2. CDR1 is SEHNR and CDR2 is FQNEAQ in the germline V gene (reference sequence). This CDR3 comprises 17 residues. After removal of 4 bases from V and 1 base from J, the junction contained 7 bases not matched to a gene. This CDR3 reads CASSSRTSGPSYNEQFF. As DNA, the CDR3 is TGTGCCAGCAGCTCCCGGACTAGCGGTCCTTCCTACAATGAGCAGTTCTTC.

This clonotype was seen a handful of times. The chain uses TRBV5-5 and TRBJ1-4, with D unresolved. Germline V gives CDR1 SGHKS, CDR2 YYEKEE (reference sequence). The germline V and J ends were trimmed by 5 bases and 8 bases, with 16 bases remaining between them. The CDR3 is 14 residues long. The chain's CDR3 is CASRTGGWEEKLFF. The CDR3 DNA sequence: TGTGCCAGCAGGACGGGAGGATGGGAGGAAAAACTGTTTTTT.

The rearrangement uses TRBV4-1 and TRBJ2-2; tentative D call: TRBD2 (6 bases). Germline CDR1 and CDR2: MGHRA and YSYEKL. The V end lost 3 bases, the J end lost 2 bases, and 13 bases lay between the germline ends. CDR3 length equals 16 residues. This chain's CDR3 is CASSQIRESNTGELFF. CDR3 nucleotide sequence: TGCGCCAGCAGCCAGATACGGGAGTCTAACACCGGGGAGCTGTTTTTT.

V usage is TRBV18 and J usage is TRBJ2-3, with a tentative D call TRBD2 (6 bases). Looked up from germline, CDR1 is KGHSH and CDR2 is LQKENI. The CDR3 is 15 amino acids. Deletions cut 0 bases from V and 4 bases from J, with 11 bases between. The CDR3 DNA reads TGTGCCAGCTCACCACCGGGACTCCCCCCAGATACGCAGTATTTT. It codes for CASSPPGLPPDTQYF.

This clonotype has a handful of counts. The rearrangement links TRBV24-1 to TRBJ2-5; D is unclear. This CDR3 comprises 11 residues. V was shortened by 7 bases and J by 2 bases, with 4 bases between the two germline ends. CDR1 and CDR2 from the germline V gene are KGHDR and SFDVKD. CDR3 amino acids: CATREQETQYF. CDR3 in DNA: TGTGCCACCAGAGAACAAGAGACCCAGTACTTC.

Ten or more counts support this clonotype. The rearrangement links TRBV5-8 to TRBJ2-5; 8 nucleotides align to TRBD2. CDR1 SGHTS and CDR2 YDEGEE come from the germline V gene. Trimming removed 6 bases from V and 1 base from J; junction bases left unmatched: 8. This CDR3 contains 15 residues. The CDR3 sequence is CASTGGAGIQETQYF. The CDR3 region has the DNA TGTGCCAGCACGGGAGGGGCGGGGATCCAAGAGACCCAGTACTTC.

This clonotype was found a few times. For the CDR3, the DNA is TGTGCCAGCAGGGGACAGGCCCTTGATGGCTACACCTTC. It specifies CASRGQALDGYTF. J is TRBJ1-2 and V is TRBV6-1, with 8 bases lining up with TRBD1. Germline CDR1 MNHNS, CDR2 SASEGT. With V trimmed by 6 bases and J by 6 bases, 6 bases remained unmatched. This CDR3 spans 13 amino acids.

This clonotype came up a few times. This sequence joins TRBV2 and TRBJ2-6; 7 bases fit TRBD2. J lost 2 bases, V lost 4 bases, and 5 bases had no gene match. The CDR3 contains 16 residues. Germline loops: CDR1 SNHLY, CDR2 FYNNEI. Here the CDR3 reads CASSGGGGAGANVLTF. For the CDR3, the DNA is TGTGCCAGCAGTGGGGGGGGGGGTGCTGGGGCCAACGTCCTGACTTTC.

This clonotype was found many times. The rearrangement links TRBV19 to TRBJ2-1, with 8 bases lining up with TRBD2. Unmatched junction bases numbered 6, after V lost 1 base and J lost 7 bases. Germline V gene lookup returns CDR1 LNHDA and CDR2 SQIVND (reference sequence). The CDR3 sequence is 15 residues long. The CDR3 reads CASSIVRGGGNEQFF. CDR3 bases: TGTGCCAGTAGTATAGTGCGGGGCGGGGGGAATGAGCAGTTCTTC.

There are many counts of this clonotype. The chain carries TRBV12-3 or TRBV12-4 and TRBJ2-5; D ambiguous. V lost 1 base and J 9 bases, leaving 15 bases between the germline ends. There are 14 residues in the CDR3. The CDR3 nucleotides are TGTGCCAGCAGTTTAGAGGGTACGGTGGGGTCCCAGTACTTC. This encodes CASSLEGTVGSQYF.

This clonotype has a count of ten or more. The gene calls are TRBV29-1 and TRBJ2-3; maybe TRBD2 (6 bases). The CDR3 is made up of 11 amino acids. V was pared by 0 bases and J by 10 bases, with 8 bases between. Germline V gene lookup returns CDR1 SQVTM and CDR2 ANQGSEA. The CDR3 protein is CSVEEGLSQYF. CDR3 DNA: TGCAGCGTTGAAGAGGGACTTTCGCAGTATTTT.

This clonotype has a count of ten or more. This chain connects TRBV3-1 to TRBJ1-4, with TRBD1 as a possible D gene (5 bases). The CDR3 has 14 residues. Per the germline V gene, CDR1 is LGHDT and CDR2 is YNNKEL (reference sequence). V was cut by 4 bases and J by 0 bases, with 6 bases left in between. CDR3 DNA sequence: TGTGCCAGCAGCCGGGGCTCAACTAATGAAAAACTGTTTTTT. Protein sequence: CASSRGSTNEKLFF.

This clonotype was found many times. The chain recombines TRBV9 with TRBJ1-1; maybe TRBD1 (5 bases). The CDR3 is 17 amino acids. The V gene lost 0 bases and the J gene lost 5 bases, with 20 bases spanning the gap. Germline V gene sequence: CDR1 SGDLS, CDR2 YYNGEE. CDR3 loop: CASSVVGVGGDGTEAFF. The CDR3 bases are TGTGCCAGCAGCGTAGTAGGGGTAGGAGGGGATGGAACTGAAGCTTTCTTT.

This clonotype was seen a handful of times. The chain couples TRBV5-8 to TRBJ2-2, with TRBD1 matching over 8 bases. Germline CDR1 is SGHTS and CDR2 is YDEGEE. The trim removed 7 bases at V and 0 bases at J, leaving 5 bases unmatched. The CDR3 consists of 15 residues. The CDR3 nucleotides are TGTGCCAGCCGACAGGGGACAGCGAACACCGGGGAGCTGTTTTTT. Translated, it gives CASRQGTANTGELFF.

This clonotype was seen repeatedly, ten times or more. The chain combines TRBV15 with TRBJ2-3; D perhaps matches TRBD2 (5 bases). This CDR3 is 15 amino acids long. Germline V lookup: CDR1 LNHNV, CDR2 YYDKDF (reference sequence). Trimming shortened V by 5 bases and J by 5 bases, and 17 bases separated the two germline ends. CDR3 sequence: CATSPAVRNIDTQYF. In nucleotides, the CDR3 is TGTGCCACCAGCCCAGCGGTCAGAAACATAGATACGCAGTATTTT. Using reference TRBV15 and TRBJ2-3 for the parts outside the CDR3, the full variable domain is DAMVIQNPRYQVTQFGKPVTLSCSQTLNHNVMYWYQQKSSQAPKLLFHYYDKDFNNEADTPDNFQSRRPNTSFCFLDIRSPGLGDTAMYLCATSPAVRNIDTQYFGPGTRLTVL.

About this clonotype itself: This CDR3 is missing its conserved last phenylalanine or tryptophan, likely due to a read error. The rearrangement uses TRBV19 and TRBJ2-1; D is ambiguous. V lost 4 bases to trimming and J lost 4 bases, with 29 bases between them. The CDR3 loop spans 20 amino acids. From germline, CDR1 is LNHDA and CDR2 SQIVND (reference sequence). CDR3 nucleotides: TGTGCCAGTAGTAAGTACCAAGGGCCTCCGGGCCTCCGCAGATACAATGAGCAGTTCTCC. Its protein product is CASSKYQGPPGLRRYNEQFS.

This clonotype was seen ten or more times. The CDR3 loop is CASSTAMAGNTIYF. Here the CDR3 DNA reads TGTGCCAGCAGCACCGCTATGGCTGGAAACACCATATATTTT. This rearrangement joins TRBV2 to TRBJ1-3, with no clear D. V was shortened by 6 bases and J by 2 bases, with 11 bases between the two germline ends. Germline V gives CDR1 SNHLY, CDR2 FYNNEI. CDR3 size: 14 residues.

The J gene is TRBJ2-1, the V gene TRBV14; 11 bases agree with TRBD1. The CDR3 totals 16 residues. In germline, CDR1 is SGHDN, CDR2 FVKESK. Losses at the gene ends were 1 base for V and 10 bases for J; bases not matched to a gene: 9. This CDR3 is CASSQVRRTGGWEQFF. The CDR3 DNA is TGTGCCAGCAGCCAAGTGAGGAGGACAGGGGGCTGGGAGCAGTTCTTC.

This clonotype was seen just once. This chain links TRBV7-2 with TRBJ2-5, with a weak D call TRBD1 (5 bases). The length of the CDR3 is 15 residues. Trimming cost V 5 bases and J 5 bases, with 18 bases left between them. Germline CDR1 is SGHTA and CDR2 is FQGNSA. The CDR3 DNA reads as TGTGCCAGCAGCCAAGATTCCAGGGTGTGGGAGACCCAGTACTTC. It encodes CASSQDSRVWETQYF.

This clonotype has ten or more counts. The chain joins TRBV28 to TRBJ2-7, with 8 bases fitting TRBD2. The CDR3 sequence is 15 residues long. V shed 4 bases, J shed 0 bases, and the junction held 5 bases outside the gene matches. CDR1 and CDR2 from the germline V gene are MDHEN and SYDVKM. The CDR3: CASSSISGISYEQYF. In nucleotides, the CDR3 is TGTGCCAGCAGTTCTATTAGCGGGATCTCCTACGAGCAGTACTTC.

Only a few counts were recorded for this clonotype. The rearrangement joins TRBV20-1 to TRBJ2-1; D remains ambiguous. V was shortened by 3 bases and J by 6 bases, with 15 bases between the two germline ends. The CDR3 is made up of 14 amino acids. CDR1 DFQATT and CDR2 SNEGSKA come from the germline V gene (reference sequence). Here the CDR3 DNA reads TGCAGTGCTAGCAAGGGCCTCCGTGGCAATGAGCAGTTCTTC. This codes for CSASKGLRGNEQFF.